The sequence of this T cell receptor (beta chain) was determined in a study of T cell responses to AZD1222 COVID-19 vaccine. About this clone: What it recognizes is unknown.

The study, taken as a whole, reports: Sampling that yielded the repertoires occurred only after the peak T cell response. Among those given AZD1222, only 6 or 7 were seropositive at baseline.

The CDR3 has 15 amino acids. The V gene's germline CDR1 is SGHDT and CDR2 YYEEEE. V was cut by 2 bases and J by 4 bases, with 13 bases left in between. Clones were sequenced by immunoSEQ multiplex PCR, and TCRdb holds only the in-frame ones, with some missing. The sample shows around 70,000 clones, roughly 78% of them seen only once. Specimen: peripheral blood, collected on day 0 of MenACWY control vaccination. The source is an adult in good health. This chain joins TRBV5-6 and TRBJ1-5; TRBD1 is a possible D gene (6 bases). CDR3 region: CASSLFRGVNQPQHF. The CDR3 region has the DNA TGTGCCAGCAGCTTATTCAGGGGCGTAAATCAGCCCCAGCATTTT.